These 17 T cell receptor beta chains came from one sample sequenced in a study of CD8+ T cells in alopecia areata. Extracted RNA was reverse transcribed into cDNA, the sequencing template. The assay was immunoSEQ multiplex PCR, and TCRdb's table has in-frame clones only and misses some. The sample records over 150,000 clones, around 59% being singletons. Treatment: oral pan-JAK inhibitor, 5-10 mg twice daily. The material was CD4+ T cells sorted from blood, obtained at week 24, from a patient treated with tofacitinib. The receptors derive from a human donor with alopecia areata.

V and J are TRBV30 and TRBJ1-2; 7 positions agree with TRBD1. The CDR3 sequence is 17 residues long. CDR1 GTSNPN and CDR2 SVGIG come from the germline V gene (reference sequence). V gave up 5 bases and J gave up 4 bases; unmatched junction bases: 19. This chain's CDR3 is CAWSGGTGARYRYGYTF. Here the CDR3 DNA reads TGTGCCTGGTCCGGGGGTACAGGGGCCCGATACCGCTATGGCTACACCTTC. Filled out from reference TRBV30 and TRBJ1-2, the complete variable domain reads SQTIHQWPATLVQPVGSPLSLECTVEGTSNPNLYWYRQAAGRGLQLLFYSVGIGQISSEVPQNLSASRPQDRQFILSSKKLLLSDSGFYLCAWSGGTGARYRYGYTFGSGTRLTVV.

This chain joins TRBV4-2 and TRBJ1-5, with no clear D. The ends were cut back, 1 base at V and 2 bases at J, with 9 bases in the middle. Per germline, CDR1 LGHNA and CDR2 YNFKEQ. The CDR3 consists of 15 residues. The CDR3 DNA reads TGTGCCAGCAGCCAAGTCGGGGTAGGCAATCAGCCCCAGCATTTT. Protein sequence: CASSQVGVGNQPQHF.

The chain has TRBV2 and TRBJ2-3; 10 bases line up with TRBD2. Germline V CDR1 and CDR2: SNHLY, FYNNEI. V gave up 7 bases and J gave up 5 bases; unmatched junction bases: 3. The CDR3 sequence is 13 residues long. Here the CDR3 reads CASIERGGDTQYF. As DNA, the CDR3 is TGTGCCAGCATCGAGCGGGGGGGAGATACGCAGTATTTT.

This clone was observed once. This chain connects TRBV30 to TRBJ2-2; D is unclear. CDR1 GTSNPN and CDR2 SVGIG come from the germline V gene (reference sequence). There are 13 residues in the CDR3. V shed 7 bases and J shed 3 bases, with 12 bases lying between them. CDR3 loop: CALARRYTGELFF. CDR3 DNA: TGTGCCTTGGCCCGGCGTTACACCGGGGAGCTGTTTTTT.

This clone was recorded once. The chain employs TRBV30 and TRBJ1-1; tentative D call: TRBD1 (5 bases). The V gene's germline CDR1 is GTSNPN and CDR2 SVGIG (reference sequence). There are 13 residues in the CDR3. Between the trimmed V and J ends, which lost 4 bases and 2 bases, there was a span of 11 bases. The CDR3 sequence: CAWNAGLNTEAFF. The CDR3 DNA is TGTGCCTGGAATGCAGGGCTTAACACTGAAGCTTTCTTT.

This chain joins TRBV30 and TRBJ2-5; the D gene could be TRBD1 or TRBD2 (6 bases each). Germline CDR1 is GTSNPN and CDR2 is SVGIG (reference sequence). Trimming removed 5 bases from V and 1 base from J, with 14 bases in between. The CDR3 extends over 14 amino acids. The DNA for the CDR3 is TGTGCCTGGGAAAGAGGGGGGATCCAAGAGACCCAGTACTTC. Protein: CAWERGGIQETQYF.

J is TRBJ1-4 and V is TRBV30, with D possibly TRBD1 on 5 matching bases. CDR1 GTSNPN and CDR2 SVGIG come from the germline V gene (reference sequence). The CDR3 has 15 residues. Deletions cut 4 bases from V and 2 bases from J, with 14 bases between. For the CDR3, the DNA is TGTGCCTGGACCCCGGCAGGGTTGACTAATGAAAAACTGTTTTTT. Translating it yields CAWTPAGLTNEKLFF.

On this clone: This sample includes further DNA sequences coding for the same CDR3. V is TRBV5-1 and J is TRBJ1-2, with D perhaps matching TRBD1 (5 bases). CDR3 length: 13 amino acids. V dropped 0 bases and J dropped 4 bases, with 7 bases sitting between them. Germline CDR1 SGHRS, CDR2 YFSETQ. CDR3 sequence reads: CASSLDGAYGYTF. DNA of the CDR3: TGCGCCAGCAGCTTGGATGGGGCCTATGGCTACACCTTC. The full variable domain, completed using reference TRBV5-1 and TRBJ1-2, is KAGVTQTPRYLIKTRGQQVTLSCSPISGHRSVSWYQQTPGQGLQFLFEYFSETQRNKGNFPGRFSGRQFSNSRSEMNVSTLELGDSALYLCASSLDGAYGYTFGSGTRLTVV.

The chain has TRBV6-5 and TRBJ1-1, with D perhaps TRBD1 (6 bases). With 7 bases removed from V and 6 bases from J, the gap between germline ends came to 12 bases. This CDR3 region has 12 residues. Germline assignment: CDR1 MNHEY and CDR2 SVGAGI. The CDR3 loop is CASTDGTSEAFF. CDR3 DNA sequence: TGTGCCAGCACCGACGGGACATCTGAAGCTTTCTTT.

The rearrangement links TRBV11-2 to TRBJ2-5; D perhaps matches TRBD1 (5 bases). Germline assignment: CDR1 SGHAT and CDR2 FQNNGV. V lost 6 bases and J 5 bases, leaving 16 bases between the germline ends. The CDR3 is 14 residues long. The CDR3 DNA sequence: TGTGCCAGCAGAATGACAGACCCACGGGAGACCCAGTACTTC. Amino acids: CASRMTDPRETQYF. The whole variable domain, filled in from reference TRBV11-2 and TRBJ2-5, reads EAGVAQSPRYKIIEKRQSVAFWCNPISGHATLYWYQQILGQGPKLLIQFQNNGVVDDSQLPKDRFSAERLKGVDSTLKIQPAKLEDSAVYLCASRMTDPRETQYFGPGTRLLVL.

The table lists this clone with a count of one. V gene TRBV15 combines with J gene TRBJ2-3, with unresolved D. Looked up from germline, CDR1 is LNHNV and CDR2 is YYDKDF (reference sequence). V shed 1 base and J shed 4 bases, with 9 bases lying between them. The CDR3 is made up of 14 amino acids. CDR3 DNA sequence: TGTGCCACCAGCAGAGTCCGGAGTGCAGATACGCAGTATTTT. This codes for CATSRVRSADTQYF.

This clone appeared once. This sequence joins TRBV6-1 and TRBJ2-7; TRBD1 aligns across 10 bases. After removal of 6 bases from V and 4 bases from J, the junction contained 3 bases not matched to a gene. The CDR3 runs 13 residues. Germline loops: CDR1 MNHNS, CDR2 SASEGT. CDR3 nucleotides: TGTGCCAGCAGGGACAGGGGGACTTACGAGCAGTACTTC. As protein: CASRDRGTYEQYF.

A few counts support this clone. The chain uses TRBV7-8 and TRBJ2-7; 10 bases line up with TRBD2. V was clipped by 2 bases and J by 6 bases; unmatched bases: 10. Looked up from germline, CDR1 is SGHVS and CDR2 is FQNEAQ. The CDR3 runs to 16 residues. CDR3 DNA: TGTGCCAGCAGCTTAATTAGCGGGGGGCCCATGGTCGAGCAGTACTTC. Its protein is CASSLISGGPMVEQYF.

This chain links TRBV29-1 with TRBJ2-6, with TRBD1 matching over 8 bases. The CDR3 spans 17 residues. V lost 3 bases and J lost 0; bases outside the gene matches: 7. Germline CDR1 is SQVTM and CDR2 is ANQGSEA. CDR3: CSVEDRVLVSGANVLTF. CDR3 in DNA: TGCAGCGTTGAGGACAGGGTACTCGTCTCTGGGGCCAACGTCCTGACTTTC.

V and J are TRBV7-2 and TRBJ2-2; D perhaps matches TRBD1 (5 bases). Trimming cost V 1 base and J 5 bases, with 8 bases left between them. The germline CDR1 and CDR2 sequences are SGHTA and FQGNSA. This CDR3 is 14 amino acids long. Written as DNA, the CDR3 is TGTGCCAGCAGCTTAGTCGCAGGGACCGGGGAGCTGTTTTTT. Residues: CASSLVAGTGELFF.

This clone has just a few counts. The chain couples TRBV19 to TRBJ1-5, with a possible D match to TRBD1 (5 bases). The CDR3 sequence is 14 residues long. Germline CDR1 is LNHDA and CDR2 is SQIVND (reference sequence). Trimming shortened V by 3 bases and J by 1 base, and 7 bases separated the two germline ends. DNA of the CDR3: TGTGCCAGTAGTATCCGGGACAGCAATCAGCCCCAGCATTTT. It yields the protein CASSIRDSNQPQHF.

CDR3 coding DNA: TGTGCCAGCAGCACCCTTGGGGCGGGGGGGCCGAGAGATACGCAGTATTTT. As protein: CASSTLGAGGPRDTQYF. V and J are TRBV5-6 and TRBJ2-3, with TRBD2 identical over 9 bases. This CDR3 comprises 17 residues. Germline V gene sequence: CDR1 SGHDT, CDR2 YYEEEE. Trimming at V came to 4 bases and at J to 5 bases, leaving 14 bases not matched to a gene.